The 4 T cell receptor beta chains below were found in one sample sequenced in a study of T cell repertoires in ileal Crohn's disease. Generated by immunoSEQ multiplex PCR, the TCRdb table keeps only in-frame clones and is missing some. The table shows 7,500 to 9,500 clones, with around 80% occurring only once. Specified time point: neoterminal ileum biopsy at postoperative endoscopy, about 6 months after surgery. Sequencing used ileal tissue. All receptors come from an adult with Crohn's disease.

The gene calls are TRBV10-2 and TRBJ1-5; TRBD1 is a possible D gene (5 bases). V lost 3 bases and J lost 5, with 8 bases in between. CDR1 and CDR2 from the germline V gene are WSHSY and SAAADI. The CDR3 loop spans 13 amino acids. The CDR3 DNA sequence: TGCGCCAGCAGTGACAGGGTTGATCAGCCCCAGCATTTT. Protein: CASSDRVDQPQHF.

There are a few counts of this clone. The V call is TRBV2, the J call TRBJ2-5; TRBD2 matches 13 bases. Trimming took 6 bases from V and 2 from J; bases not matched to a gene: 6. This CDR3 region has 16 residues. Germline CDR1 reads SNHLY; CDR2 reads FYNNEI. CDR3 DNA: TGTGCCAGCAGAAGACTAGCGGGGGGATCGCAAGAGACCCAGTACTTC. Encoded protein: CASRRLAGGSQETQYF.

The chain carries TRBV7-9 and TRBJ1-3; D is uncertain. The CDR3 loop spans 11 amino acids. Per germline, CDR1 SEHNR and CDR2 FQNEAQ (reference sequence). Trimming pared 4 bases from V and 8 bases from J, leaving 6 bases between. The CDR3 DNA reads TGTGCCAGCAGCTCCAGCGACACCATATATTTT. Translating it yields CASSSSDTIYF. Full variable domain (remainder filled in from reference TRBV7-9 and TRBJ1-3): DTGVSQNPRHKITKRGQNVTFRCDPISEHNRLYWYRQTLGQGPEFLTYFQNEAQLEKSRLLSDRFSAERPKGSFSTLEIQRTEQGDSAMYLCASSSSDTIYFGEGSWLTVV.

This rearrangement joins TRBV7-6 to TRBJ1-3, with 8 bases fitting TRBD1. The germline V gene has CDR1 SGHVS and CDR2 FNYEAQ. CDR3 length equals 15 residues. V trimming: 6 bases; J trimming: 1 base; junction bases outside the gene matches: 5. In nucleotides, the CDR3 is TGTGCCAGCAGTCCACAGGGGGGGTCTGGAAACACCATATATTTT. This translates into CASSPQGGSGNTIYF.